The T cell receptor (beta chain) under discussion was sequenced for a study of CD8 T cells in Susac syndrome. Study information: At the time their blood was drawn, patients with Susac syndrome were either therapy-naive, on corticosteroids (with some of them also receiving intravenous immunoglobulin), or on intravenous immunoglobulin alone.

As for this clonotype: What it binds is unknown.

Points from the study as a whole: The CD4+ T cell repertoires, which came from Susac syndrome patients, showed no sign of clonal expansion.

The diagnostic criteria for definite or probable disease, as recently defined, were met by the patients with Susac syndrome. The V end was cut by 2 bases, the J end by 4 bases, with 9 bases between. This CDR3 comprises 13 residues. Germline CDR1 and CDR2: SGHDT and YYEEEE. With random hexamers, roughly 0.5 to 1 ug RNA was reverse transcribed. The authors amplified TCR beta CDR3 across 54 Vbeta and 13 Jbeta using immunoSEQ multiplex PCR. From the immunoSEQ multiplex PCR reads, TCRdb called clonotypes with MiXCR, one entry per CDR3 protein. There are roughly 190,000 distinct CDR3 sequences in the sample; roughly nine tenths occur only once, and approximately 0.09% lies in the top ten.

Sequenced: CD4+ T cells from PBMCs. V is TRBV5-6 and J is TRBJ1-2, with D hard to call. The sequence was collected from a human donor with Susac syndrome. In nucleotides, the CDR3 is TGTGCCAGCAGCTTAATGGACGGCTATGGCTACACCTTC. Protein product: CASSLMDGYGYTF.